This TCR beta chain is from a study of blood T cells in healthy people across ages (dated by TCRdb to between 2015 and 2016). Background on the whole study: In model experiments, template switching captured roughly one uniquely barcoded TCR beta cDNA molecule for every two T cells. The donors were divided into four age groups: young (average about 16 years), middle-aged (around 41), aged (approximately 62) and long-lived (about 90). Donors of different ages were randomly distributed across sequencing lanes to avoid experimental bias. The study analyzed two additional independent replicas of 1 million unique cDNA reads from the same blood draw for two donors, one aged 18 to 30 and one aged 80 or older. To track age-related changes in TCR beta repertoire diversity, the study relied on deep sequencing normalized with unique cDNA molecular identifiers.

The germline V gene encodes CDR1 LGHNA and CDR2 YSLEER. CDR3 length: 14 amino acids, cysteine to phenylalanine. The kept DNA is CDR3 alone, 42 bases in frame from the first base. V is clipped by 4 bases and J by 8 bases, and the sequence between their germline boundaries is 17 bases long. Systemically healthy Caucasian individuals from Russia, 35 to 50 in total and aged about 6 to 90 years, were included as donors. Each donor gave roughly 9 milliliters of peripheral blood, drawn into EDTA-treated Vacutainer tubes. Ficoll-Paque density-gradient centrifugation was used to isolate PBMCs, with at least 7 million per sample. Trizol reagent was used to extract total RNA from the PBMCs, yielding at least 5.5 micrograms per sample. Naive CD45RAhigh/CD27high T cell percentages were measured by flow cytometry on a PBMC aliquot from every donor. To prepare the library, 5' RACE was applied. Instrument on record: Illumina HiSeq 2500. The second PCR ran for about 6 to 11 cycles and used a J-beta primer mix along with a sample-barcoded 5' primer. Each TCR beta cDNA molecule received a unique molecular identifier from a template-switch 5' adaptor carrying 12 random nucleotides. Each sample yielded at least 3 million CDR3-containing paired-end reads. The Mint cDNA synthesis kit, primed by a TRBC-specific oligonucleotide, was used to synthesize first-strand cDNA from all RNA. After uracil-DNA glycosylase treatment, a first 18-cycle PCR used universal primers M1SS and BC2_uni_R on all cDNA. Regarding the original processing steps: For normalization, 1 million high-quality reads were randomly selected from each sample, with every read carrying a distinct molecular identifier. Instead of being binned into consensus sequences, reads with shared molecular identifiers were discarded. CDR3 identification, clonotype clustering and error correction used MiTCR with a Q25 quality threshold and the strictest error-elimination algorithm. A nonparametric unseen species model with Euler transformation was used to estimate lower-bound total TCR beta diversity. In-frame beta chains were kept once TCRdb had trimmed the public reads at Q25 with fastp and called clones with MiXCR. CDR3 protein sequences are deduplicated, and each keeps its most common genes and DNA. The V and J calls shown here were made by TCRdb, not taken from the authors' results. For this sample the table gives hundreds of thousands of distinct CDR3 sequences, of which about 30% were detected only once. The ten largest clonotypes hold around a sixth of the sample.

This clonotype was counted once. No antigen is known for it. The input lacks base qualities; no much larger clone sits a single base away. A lone read is weak support. Paper-wide results and their limitations: Because profiling used bulk unsorted PBMCs, naive and antigen-experienced compartments could not be compared conclusively. Estimates of total diversity based on one million sequenced T cells were regarded as lower bounds and as underestimates. Because donor CMV infection status was unknown, age-related changes in expanded clonotypes were potentially confounded. As age increased, observed TCR beta diversity per million T cells dropped in a roughly linear way, and a significant reduction was already evident by age 40. The long-lived group showed more naive CD4+ T cells, fewer expanded clones and increased TCR diversity than the aged group, suggesting age selection. Observed TCR beta diversity correlated strongly with the percentage of naive T cells measured by flow cytometry.

This TCR came from a woman aged 80 or over in good health. This chain is built from TRBV4-3 and TRBJ1-1, with the D gene call left open. Specimen: blood. Here is the DNA: TGCGCCAGCAGCCTAGGCGCGGCAACCGGCGAAGCTTTCTTT. The translation is CASSLGAATGEAFF.